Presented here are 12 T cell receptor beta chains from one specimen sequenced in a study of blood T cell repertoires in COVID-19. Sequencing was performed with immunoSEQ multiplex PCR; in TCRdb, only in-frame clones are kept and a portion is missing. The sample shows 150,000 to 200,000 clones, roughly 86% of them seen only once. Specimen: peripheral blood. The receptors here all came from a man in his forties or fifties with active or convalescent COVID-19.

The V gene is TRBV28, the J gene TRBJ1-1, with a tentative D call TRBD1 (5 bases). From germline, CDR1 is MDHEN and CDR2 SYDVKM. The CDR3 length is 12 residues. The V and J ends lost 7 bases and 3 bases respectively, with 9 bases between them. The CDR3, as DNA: TGTGCCAGCACGGGGGACTACACTGAAGCTTTCTTT. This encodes CASTGDYTEAFF.

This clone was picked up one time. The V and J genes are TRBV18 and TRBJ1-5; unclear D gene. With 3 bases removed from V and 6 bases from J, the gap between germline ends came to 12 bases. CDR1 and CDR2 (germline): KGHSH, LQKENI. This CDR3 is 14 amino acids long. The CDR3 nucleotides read TGTGCCAGCTCACCCCAAAGGGAGGGTCAGCCCCAGCATTTT. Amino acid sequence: CASSPQREGQPQHF.

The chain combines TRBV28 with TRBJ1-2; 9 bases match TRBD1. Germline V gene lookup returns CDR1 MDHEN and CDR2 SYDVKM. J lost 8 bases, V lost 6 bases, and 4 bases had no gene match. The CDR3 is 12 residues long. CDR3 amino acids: CASRRTGEGYTF. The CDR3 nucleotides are TGTGCCAGCAGGCGGACAGGGGAGGGCTACACCTTC.

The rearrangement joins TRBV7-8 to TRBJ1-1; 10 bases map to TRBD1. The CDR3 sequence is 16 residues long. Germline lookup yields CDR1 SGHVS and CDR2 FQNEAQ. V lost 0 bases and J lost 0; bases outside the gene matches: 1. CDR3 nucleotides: TGTGCCAGCAGCTTAGCGGGGACAGGGGTGAACACTGAAGCTTTCTTT. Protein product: CASSLAGTGVNTEAFF.

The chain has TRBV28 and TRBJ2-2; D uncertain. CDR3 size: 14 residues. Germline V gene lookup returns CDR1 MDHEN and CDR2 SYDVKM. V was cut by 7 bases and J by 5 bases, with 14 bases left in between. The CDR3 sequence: CASTPGPDTGELFF. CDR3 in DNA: TGTGCCAGCACCCCGGGTCCTGATACCGGGGAGCTGTTTTTT. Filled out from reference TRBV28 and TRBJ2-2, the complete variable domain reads DVKVTQSSRYLVKRTGEKVFLECVQDMDHENMFWYRQDPGLGLRLIYFSYDVKMKEKGDIPEGYSVSREKKERFSLILESASTNQTSMYLCASTPGPDTGELFFGEGSRLTVL.

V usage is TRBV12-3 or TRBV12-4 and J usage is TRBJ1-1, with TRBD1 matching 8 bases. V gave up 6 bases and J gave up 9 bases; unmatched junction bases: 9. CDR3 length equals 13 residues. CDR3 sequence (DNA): TGTGCCAGCAGCCGTGGTCGACAGGGGAAAGCTTTCTTT. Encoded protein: CASSRGRQGKAFF.

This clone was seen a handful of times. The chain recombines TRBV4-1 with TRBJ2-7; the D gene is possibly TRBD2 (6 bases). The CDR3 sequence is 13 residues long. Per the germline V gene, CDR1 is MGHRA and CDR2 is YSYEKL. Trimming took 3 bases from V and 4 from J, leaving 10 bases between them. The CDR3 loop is CASSHSGGYEQYF. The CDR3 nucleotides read TGCGCCAGCAGCCATTCCGGGGGTTACGAGCAGTACTTC.

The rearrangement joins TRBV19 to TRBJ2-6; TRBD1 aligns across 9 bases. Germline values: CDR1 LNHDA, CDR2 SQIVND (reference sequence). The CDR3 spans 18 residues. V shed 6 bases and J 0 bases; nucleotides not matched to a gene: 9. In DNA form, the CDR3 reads TGTGCCAGTAGCTCAAACACAGGGGGCCCCTCTGGGGCCAACGTCCTGACTTTC. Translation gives CASSSNTGGPSGANVLTF.

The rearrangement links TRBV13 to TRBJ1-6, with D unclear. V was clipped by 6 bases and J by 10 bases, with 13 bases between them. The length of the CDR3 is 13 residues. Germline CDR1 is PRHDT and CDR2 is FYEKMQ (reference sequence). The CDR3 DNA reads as TGTGCCAGCAGGCAAGAGGGTAACTCACCCCTCCACTTT. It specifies CASRQEGNSPLHF.

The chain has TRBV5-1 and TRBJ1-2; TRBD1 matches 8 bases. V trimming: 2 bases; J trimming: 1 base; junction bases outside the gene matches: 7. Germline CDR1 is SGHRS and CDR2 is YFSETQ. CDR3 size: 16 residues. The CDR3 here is CASSLYPTGVNYGYTF. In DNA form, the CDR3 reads TGCGCCAGCAGCTTATACCCGACAGGGGTTAACTATGGCTACACCTTC.

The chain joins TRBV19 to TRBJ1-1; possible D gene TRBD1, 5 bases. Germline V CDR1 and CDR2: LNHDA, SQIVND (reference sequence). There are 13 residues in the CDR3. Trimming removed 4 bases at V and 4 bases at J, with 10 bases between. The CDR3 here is CASSRGVSTEAFF. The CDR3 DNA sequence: TGTGCCAGTAGTAGGGGGGTTAGCACTGAAGCTTTCTTT.

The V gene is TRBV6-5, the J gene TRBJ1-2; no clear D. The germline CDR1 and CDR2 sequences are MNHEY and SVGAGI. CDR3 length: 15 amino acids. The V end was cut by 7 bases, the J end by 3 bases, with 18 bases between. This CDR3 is CASTLPYESDYGYTF. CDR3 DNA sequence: TGTGCCAGCACCCTCCCCTACGAGAGCGACTATGGCTACACCTTC.